A selection of T cell receptor beta chains follows, all from one sample in a study of blood T cell repertoires in COVID-19. Here immunoSEQ multiplex PCR was the method, and the copy in TCRdb shows in-frame clones only, minus some. The sample has roughly 150,000 clones; roughly 87% are singletons. Sequenced material: peripheral blood. The receptor set was obtained from a human donor in a cohort sampled during active COVID-19. Each CDR3 is given with its conserved first and last residue. The order of the fields is D gene, J gene, clone size, V gene, CDR3 protein, CDR3 DNA. The D gene is left open where the match is weak. Some rows mark clone size as missing; the rest say once, few, many or name a class of expanded clone.

d_gene: TRBD2
j_gene: TRBJ2-7
abundance: NA
v_gene: TRBV30
CDR3aa: CAWTAREAPNEQYF
CDR3nt: TGTGCCTGGACCGCGCGGGAGGCCCCAAACGAGCAGTACTTC

d_gene: TRBD1
j_gene: TRBJ1-5
abundance: NA
v_gene: TRBV28
CDR3aa: CATGTGEVQPQHF
CDR3nt: TGTGCCACCGGGACAGGGGAGGTTCAGCCCCAGCATTTT

d_gene: NA
j_gene: TRBJ1-5
abundance: NA
v_gene: TRBV30
CDR3aa: CAWSVQGSGGNQPQHF
CDR3nt: TGTGCCTGGAGTGTCCAAGGGTCAGGGGGCAATCAGCCCCAGCATTTT

d_gene: NA
j_gene: TRBJ1-1
abundance: few
v_gene: TRBV6-1
CDR3aa: CASSEAQAVEAFF
CDR3nt: TGTGCCAGCAGTGAAGCGCAGGCAGTGGAAGCTTTCTTT

d_gene: TRBD2
j_gene: TRBJ2-3
abundance: NA
v_gene: TRBV7-2
CDR3aa: CASSLDLAGGRRDTQYF
CDR3nt: TGTGCCAGCAGCTTAGACCTAGCGGGGGGGCGTCGGGATACGCAGTATTTT

d_gene: NA
j_gene: TRBJ2-3
abundance: NA
v_gene: TRBV6-4
CDR3aa: CASSDVPGAGTQYF
CDR3nt: TGTGCCAGCAGTGACGTACCAGGGGCGGGTACGCAGTATTTT

d_gene: TRBD1
j_gene: TRBJ1-3
abundance: NA
v_gene: TRBV7-6
CDR3aa: CASSLSGRGQLSGNTIYF
CDR3nt: TGTGCCAGCAGCTTATCTGGAAGGGGACAGCTCTCTGGAAACACCATATATTTT

d_gene: NA
j_gene: TRBJ2-5
abundance: NA
v_gene: TRBV18
CDR3aa: CASSPSQETQYF
CDR3nt: TGTGCCAGCTCACCGAGCCAAGAGACCCAGTACTTC

d_gene: NA
j_gene: TRBJ1-4
abundance: NA
v_gene: TRBV4-3
CDR3aa: CASSQDPARTNEKLFF
CDR3nt: TGCGCCAGCAGCCAAGATCCGGCCAGGACTAATGAAAAACTGTTTTTT

d_gene: TRBD2
j_gene: TRBJ2-7
abundance: NA
v_gene: TRBV5-6
CDR3aa: CASSWGLAGGDEQYF
CDR3nt: TGTGCCAGCAGCTGGGGACTAGCGGGAGGGGACGAGCAGTACTTC

d_gene: NA
j_gene: TRBJ1-6
abundance: NA
v_gene: TRBV28
CDR3aa: CASSLRLLRGIGSPLHF
CDR3nt: TGTGCCAGCAGTTTACGGCTTCTCAGGGGTATCGGCTCACCCCTCCACTTT

d_gene: NA
j_gene: TRBJ1-2
abundance: NA
v_gene: TRBV5-4
CDR3aa: CASSLVGGLNYGYTF
CDR3nt: TGTGCCAGCAGCTTGGTCGGAGGGCTTAACTATGGCTACACCTTC

d_gene: NA
j_gene: TRBJ1-1
abundance: NA
v_gene: TRBV10-3
CDR3aa: CAIGGYTEAFF
CDR3nt: TGTGCCATCGGCGGGTACACTGAAGCTTTCTTT

d_gene: TRBD2
j_gene: TRBJ2-1
abundance: NA
v_gene: TRBV7-6
CDR3aa: CASSPGRGSGGRLGEQFF
CDR3nt: TGTGCCAGCAGCCCCGGCCGGGGGAGCGGGGGCCGACTTGGTGAGCAGTTCTTC

d_gene: NA
j_gene: TRBJ1-2
abundance: NA
v_gene: TRBV7-8
CDR3aa: CASSPRTAGYTF
CDR3nt: TGTGCCAGCAGCCCCCGGACAGCTGGCTACACCTTC

d_gene: NA
j_gene: TRBJ2-7
abundance: NA
v_gene: TRBV6-6
CDR3aa: CASSYSSNYEQYF
CDR3nt: TGTGCCAGCAGTTACTCGAGCAACTACGAGCAGTACTTC

d_gene: TRBD2
j_gene: TRBJ2-5
abundance: NA
v_gene: TRBV9
CDR3aa: CASSPPPGGGPNLAQYF
CDR3nt: TGTGCCAGCAGCCCCCCCCCGGGCGGGGGACCCAATTTGGCCCAGTACTTC

d_gene: NA
j_gene: TRBJ2-2
abundance: NA
v_gene: TRBV5-1
CDR3aa: CASSTGHMNTGELFF
CDR3nt: TGCGCCAGCAGCACCGGACATATGAACACCGGGGAGCTGTTTTTT

d_gene: NA
j_gene: TRBJ2-2
abundance: NA
v_gene: TRBV9
CDR3aa: CASSGRGSGSGELFF
CDR3nt: TGTGCCAGCAGCGGTCGGGGGAGCGGGTCCGGGGAGCTGTTTTTT

d_gene: NA
j_gene: TRBJ2-6
abundance: NA
v_gene: TRBV7-3
CDR3aa: CASSFSSDGANVLTF
CDR3nt: TGTGCCAGCAGCTTCTCTAGCGATGGGGCCAACGTCCTGACTTTC

d_gene: TRBD1
j_gene: TRBJ1-6
abundance: NA
v_gene: TRBV7-8
CDR3aa: CASSSRGNNSPLHF
CDR3nt: TGTGCCAGCAGCTCCAGGGGGAATAATTCACCCCTCCACTTT

d_gene: NA
j_gene: TRBJ2-2
abundance: NA
v_gene: TRBV28
CDR3aa: CASSLSGGSLTGELFF
CDR3nt: TGTGCCAGCAGTTTATCCGGAGGATCGCTCACCGGGGAGCTGTTTTTT

d_gene: NA
j_gene: TRBJ2-7
abundance: NA
v_gene: TRBV27
CDR3aa: CASSLRLIYEQYF
CDR3nt: TGTGCCAGCAGTTTGAGACTTATCTACGAGCAGTACTTC

d_gene: NA
j_gene: TRBJ1-2
abundance: NA
v_gene: TRBV28
CDR3aa: CASSFAGGQANYGYTF
CDR3nt: TGTGCCAGCAGTTTCGCGGGGGGCCAAGCTAACTATGGCTACACCTTC

d_gene: NA
j_gene: TRBJ1-3
abundance: NA
v_gene: TRBV11-2
CDR3aa: CASSLDLVTTWDTIYF
CDR3nt: TGTGCCAGCAGCTTAGATCTAGTGACGACCTGGGACACCATATATTTT

d_gene: TRBD1
j_gene: TRBJ1-1
abundance: NA
v_gene: TRBV5-4
CDR3aa: CASTGTGGGEAFF
CDR3nt: TGTGCCAGCACCGGGACAGGGGGAGGGGAAGCTTTCTTT

d_gene: NA
j_gene: TRBJ2-1
abundance: NA
v_gene: TRBV3-1/TRBV3-2
CDR3aa: CASSDRDSPYNEQFF
CDR3nt: TGTGCCAGCAGCGACCGGGACTCCCCATACAATGAGCAGTTCTTC

d_gene: TRBD1
j_gene: TRBJ2-7
abundance: NA
v_gene: TRBV10-3
CDR3aa: CAISEPGQASSYEQYF
CDR3nt: TGTGCCATCAGTGAACCTGGACAGGCCAGCTCCTACGAGCAGTACTTC

d_gene: NA
j_gene: TRBJ2-3
abundance: NA
v_gene: TRBV18
CDR3aa: CASSPGGTDTQYF
CDR3nt: TGTGCCAGCTCACCCGGGGGCACAGATACGCAGTATTTT

d_gene: TRBD1
j_gene: TRBJ1-2
abundance: NA
v_gene: TRBV7-9
CDR3aa: CASSWTPTGDDGYTF
CDR3nt: TGTGCCAGCAGCTGGACCCCGACAGGGGACGATGGCTACACCTTC

d_gene: TRBD1
j_gene: TRBJ2-2
abundance: NA
v_gene: TRBV2
CDR3aa: CATGQDLNTGELFF
CDR3nt: TGTGCCACCGGACAGGACTTGAACACCGGGGAGCTGTTTTTT

d_gene: TRBD2
j_gene: TRBJ2-1
abundance: NA
v_gene: TRBV5-4
CDR3aa: CASSLGAGGSNRGEQFF
CDR3nt: TGTGCCAGCAGCTTGGGGGCTGGCGGGAGTAACCGGGGTGAGCAGTTCTTC

d_gene: TRBD1
j_gene: TRBJ2-6
abundance: NA
v_gene: TRBV7-2
CDR3aa: CASSRGQGPGANVLTF
CDR3nt: TGTGCCAGCAGTCGGGGACAGGGCCCCGGGGCCAACGTCCTGACTTTC

d_gene: NA
j_gene: TRBJ1-2
abundance: once
v_gene: TRBV2
CDR3aa: CASIRGTLEVGYTF
CDR3nt: TGTGCCAGCATACGAGGCACCCTTGAGGTGGGCTACACCTTC

d_gene: TRBD1
j_gene: TRBJ1-5
abundance: NA
v_gene: TRBV4-1
CDR3aa: CASSRTDRDQPQHF
CDR3nt: TGCGCCAGCAGCCGAACTGACAGGGATCAGCCCCAGCATTTT

d_gene: TRBD1
j_gene: TRBJ1-1
abundance: NA
v_gene: TRBV5-6
CDR3aa: CASSRDRYTEAFF
CDR3nt: TGTGCCAGCAGCCGGGACAGGTATACTGAAGCTTTCTTT

d_gene: NA
j_gene: TRBJ2-5
abundance: few
v_gene: TRBV25-1
CDR3aa: CASSESLAGAGAQETQYF
CDR3nt: TGTGCCAGCAGTGAATCGTTGGCGGGGGCAGGGGCCCAAGAGACCCAGTACTTC